This TCR beta chain was identified during a study of blood T cell repertoires in COVID-19. Overall study: T cells, B-cell-depleted T cells, or PBMCs supplied cDNA or gDNA.

Authors' data handling: How many nucleated cells were present was estimated from reference gene primer amplification. Profiled with immunoSEQ multiplex PCR; TCRdb holds only in-frame clones, not every one. D and trimming come from the DNA, and the V and J calls and clone size come from that table. The sample includes around 170,000 clones, roughly three quarters of them seen just once. Trimming removed 8 bases at V and 1 base at J, with 12 bases between. CDR1 is SNHLY, CDR2 FYNNEI, per germline. This CDR3 comprises 14 residues. The sequencing sample was made of PBMCs or T cells enriched from blood (not recorded which). V is TRBV2 and J is TRBJ1-3; no firm D call. The TCR was taken from a man aged 60 to 69 who had been exposed to COVID-19. For the CDR3, the DNA is TGTGCCAGCGGGTCAGGCCAGTCTGGAAACACCATATATTTT. It specifies CASGSGQSGNTIYF.